This TCR beta chain was sequenced in a study of shared clonotypes between healthy human individuals. Germline trimming cut 5 bases from V and 0 bases from J; bases unmatched to any gene: 12. The CDR3 totals 18 residues. The germline gives CDR1 SGHRS, CDR2 YFSETQ. A CD45RA-negative memory subset and a CD45RA+ naive subset were separated from the CD4+ cells. General study results and limits: Among several donors, roughly 5.4% of naive CD4 clonotypes were found in common.

Details on this clone: The antigen remains undetermined.

Method: immunoSEQ multiplex PCR; TCRdb's copy keeps in-frame clones and lacks some. Found here are about 2.4 million clones, 80% to 95% of them singletons; the top ten hold approximately 0.36%. The sequenced sample consisted of naive CD4+ T cells from PBMCs. Stated subset: CD45RA+ positively selected. The V and J genes are TRBV5-1 and TRBJ1-1, with 11 bases that match TRBD1. The TCR comes from a man between 18 and 35 years old in good health. Some clones in this sample may be carry-over from other donors' samples. Here the CDR3 reads CASRGGTGGPNLNTEAFF. The CDR3, as DNA: TGCGCCAGCAGGGGAGGGACAGGGGGTCCCAATTTGAACACTGAAGCTTTCTTT. The full variable domain, rest sourced from reference TRBV5-1 and TRBJ1-1, is KAGVTQTPRYLIKTRGQQVTLSCSPISGHRSVSWYQQTPGQGLQFLFEYFSETQRNKGNFPGRFSGRQFSNSRSEMNVSTLELGDSALYLCASRGGTGGPNLNTEAFFGQGTRLTVV.